This T cell receptor (beta chain) originates from a study of response to subunit inactivated influenza vaccine. TCRdb processed the RT-PCR reads anew with MiXCR; each CDR3 protein has one entry. Found here are over 800,000 distinct CDR3 sequences, about 20% of them singletons; the top ten hold 10%. CDR1 and CDR2 from the germline V gene are LGHNA and YNFKEQ. The CDR3 covers 16 residues. Trimming took 0 bases from V and 5 from J; bases not matched to a gene: 10. Study outcomes and limitations: Authors suggested that a seasonal influenza vaccination recruits few new T cells each time.

This clonotype was detected only a few times. Antigen: not known. This chain uses TRBV4-2 with TRBJ2-7; 7 bases are shared with TRBD1. The source was PBMCs from blood, collected around 5 days after vaccination. The TCR sequence derives from a man in his forties or fifties who received an inactivated influenza vaccine. The CDR3 DNA reads as TGTGCCAGCAGCCAAGATCTTAGGGGGCAGGCCAACGAGCAGTACTTC. Translating gives CASSQDLRGQANEQYF.